These 25 T cell receptor beta chains were sequenced from one sample in a study of blood T cell repertoires in COVID-19. This table comes from immunoSEQ multiplex PCR, and its TCRdb copy is limited to in-frame clones, with some not included. This table holds some 99,000 clones, 80% to 90% found once. The sequencing input was peripheral blood. The receptors come from a woman aged 80 or older with active or convalescent COVID-19.

This clone turned up a few times. J is TRBJ2-5 and V is TRBV7-3; 8 bases align to TRBD1. The CDR3 length is 11 residues. J gave up 9 bases and V 5 bases, and 2 bases lay outside the gene matches. The V gene's germline CDR1 is SGHTA and CDR2 FQGTGA. The CDR3 DNA follows: TGTGCCAGCAGCCAGGGGGCGGCCCAGTACTTC. Encoded protein: CASSQGAAQYF. The full variable domain, its missing parts supplied by reference TRBV7-3 and TRBJ2-5, is GAGVSQTPSNKVTEKGKYVELRCDPISGHTALYWYRQSLGQGPEFLIYFQGTGAADDSGLPNDRFFAVRPEGSVSTLKIQRTERGDSAVYLCASSQGAAQYFGPGTRLLVL.

J is TRBJ1-2 and V is TRBV6-5; no clear D gene. V was clipped by 8 bases and J by 3 bases, with 7 bases between them. Looked up from germline, CDR1 is MNHEY and CDR2 is SVGAGI. This CDR3 comprises 11 residues. CDR3 amino acids: CASLADYGYTF. CDR3 nucleotide sequence: TGTGCCAGCTTGGCAGACTATGGCTACACCTTC.

The V call is TRBV2, the J call TRBJ2-2; D is unresolved. There are 14 residues in the CDR3. V gave up 4 bases and J gave up 2 bases, with 8 bases separating them. Germline V lookup: CDR1 SNHLY, CDR2 FYNNEI. For the CDR3, the DNA is TGTGCCAGCAGTGTGAGACAAAACACCGGGGAGCTGTTTTTT. This encodes CASSVRQNTGELFF. Full variable domain (missing parts from reference TRBV2 and TRBJ2-2): EPEVTQTPSHQVTQMGQEVILRCVPISNHLYFYWYRQILGQKVEFLVSFYNNEISEKSEIFDDQFSVERPDGSNFTLKIRSTKLEDSAMYFCASSVRQNTGELFFGEGSRLTVL.

The rearrangement joins TRBV23-1 to TRBJ2-1, with 8 bases identical to TRBD1. TRBV23-1 is classed as an ORF, of uncertain function. This CDR3 region has 17 residues. Trimming took 8 bases from V and 4 from J; bases not matched to a gene: 16. The CDR3 loop reads CASPHEGGTGGYNEQFF. In DNA, the CDR3 is TGCGCCAGCCCCCATGAAGGCGGGACAGGAGGGTACAATGAGCAGTTCTTC.

V is TRBV7-9 and J is TRBJ1-3, with D possibly TRBD1 on 6 matching bases. This CDR3 comprises 16 residues. Germline V gives CDR1 SEHNR, CDR2 FQNEAQ (reference sequence). Trimming stripped 3 bases from V and 1 base from J, with 13 bases between. The DNA for the CDR3 is TGTGCCAGCAGCTTTTCGGGGGGCTCGTCTGGAAACACCATATATTTT. Translated, it gives CASSFSGGSSGNTIYF.

This clone occurred many times. The J gene is TRBJ1-2, the V gene TRBV20-1, with D possibly being TRBD1 (6 bases). Trimming removed 3 bases from V and 6 bases from J, with 17 bases in between. The CDR3 has 14 amino acids. Germline lookup yields CDR1 DFQATT and CDR2 SNEGSKA (reference sequence). The CDR3 DNA sequence: TGCAGTGCTAGTCATGGGGGCGCTTATAATGGCTACACCTTC. Its translation is CSASHGGAYNGYTF.

For this clone: This specimen includes other DNA sequences encoding the same CDR3. The chain couples TRBV6-6 to TRBJ2-7, with 9 nucleotides matching TRBD1. The CDR3 is made up of 13 amino acids. Trimming took 8 bases from V and 2 from J; bases not matched to a gene: 4. CDR1 is MNHNY and CDR2 is SVGAGI in the germline V gene (reference sequence). The CDR3 sequence is CASRRDRAYEQYF. For the CDR3, the DNA is TGTGCCAGCCGCCGGGACAGGGCCTACGAGCAGTACTTC.

This chain's CDR3 is CASSLVRQVNTEAFF. The CDR3, as DNA: TGCGCCAGCAGCTTGGTAAGGCAGGTGAACACTGAAGCTTTCTTT. J is TRBJ1-1 and V is TRBV5-1; no clear D. Germline CDR1 SGHRS, CDR2 YFSETQ. The CDR3 consists of 15 residues. Trimming cost V 0 bases and J 0 bases, with 9 bases left between them.

The chain is built from TRBV28 and TRBJ2-6; D remains ambiguous. There are 13 residues in the CDR3. V dropped 3 bases and J dropped 4 bases, with 4 bases sitting between them. Germline values: CDR1 MDHEN, CDR2 SYDVKM. DNA of the CDR3: TGTGCCAGCAGTTTTTCAGGGGCCAACGTCCTGACTTTC. It translates to CASSFSGANVLTF.

The chain carries TRBV27 and TRBJ1-6, with TRBD1 matching over 8 bases. CDR3 length equals 17 residues. Unmatched junction bases numbered 10, after V lost 6 bases and J lost 3 bases. Germline V CDR1 and CDR2: MNHEY, SMNVEV (reference sequence). The CDR3 spells CASSYSQGARYNSPLHF. The CDR3 nucleotides read TGTGCCAGCAGCTATAGTCAGGGGGCGCGCTATAATTCACCCCTCCACTTT.

This clone was counted once. The chain couples TRBV19 to TRBJ2-5, with 10 bases fitting TRBD2. CDR1 is LNHDA, CDR2 SQIVND, per germline (reference sequence). Unmatched junction bases numbered 5, after V lost 1 base and J lost 3 bases. CDR3 length: 16 residues. CDR3 region: CASSIVGLAGEETQYF. CDR3 nucleotides: TGTGCCAGTAGTATAGTGGGGCTAGCGGGAGAAGAGACCCAGTACTTC.

V is TRBV7-3 and J is TRBJ2-1, with TRBD2 matching 9 bases. The CDR3 contains 15 residues. V lost 5 bases and J lost 2; bases outside the gene matches: 4. Germline assignment: CDR1 SGHTA and CDR2 FQGTGA. The CDR3 DNA is TGTGCCAGCAGCCCTGTAGCGGGAGCCTACAATGAGCAGTTCTTC. It codes for CASSPVAGAYNEQFF.

The J gene is TRBJ1-2, the V gene TRBV5-1; 8 positions agree with TRBD1. V was pared by 3 bases and J by 2 bases, with 9 bases of the junction left unmatched. This CDR3 comprises 16 residues. Germline loops: CDR1 SGHRS, CDR2 YFSETQ. The CDR3 is CASSSMGQARNYGYTF. In DNA, the CDR3 is TGCGCCAGCAGCTCAATGGGACAGGCGAGAAACTATGGCTACACCTTC.

The rearrangement uses TRBV9 and TRBJ2-7; D remains unclear. With 0 bases removed from V and 1 base from J, the gap between germline ends came to 11 bases. The CDR3 has 15 amino acids. Germline CDR1 SGDLS, CDR2 YYNGEE. The chain's CDR3 is CASSVGQFNSYEQYF. The CDR3 DNA sequence: TGTGCCAGCAGCGTAGGGCAGTTTAATTCCTACGAGCAGTACTTC.

V is TRBV10-2 and J is TRBJ2-1; 12 bases map to TRBD2. J was trimmed by 0 bases and V by 7 bases; bases with no gene match: 19. CDR3 length: 21 residues. Germline lookup yields CDR1 WSHSY and CDR2 SAAADI. Here the CDR3 DNA reads TGCGCCAGCACGCCGCTTGGGCCCGGGCTAGCGGGAGGGAGCTCCTACAATGAGCAGTTCTTC. Protein product: CASTPLGPGLAGGSSYNEQFF.

J is TRBJ2-7 and V is TRBV7-6; TRBD2 matches at 9 bases. The germline CDR1 and CDR2 sequences are SGHVS and FNYEAQ. The CDR3 runs to 16 residues. The V and J ends lost 5 bases and 4 bases, in that order; junction bases with no gene match: 12. The CDR3 nucleotides are TGTGCCAGCAGCCAGGGTAGCGGGAGTACTATGTACGAGCAGTACTTC. Its protein is CASSQGSGSTMYEQYF.

This chain joins TRBV11-2 and TRBJ2-1; no firm D call. The CDR3 is 12 amino acids. CDR1 is SGHAT and CDR2 is FQNNGV in the germline V gene. V gave up 5 bases and J gave up 7 bases, with 9 bases separating them. The CDR3, as DNA: TGTGCCAGCAGCCTAAAGCGAAATGAGCAGTTCTTC. This codes for CASSLKRNEQFF.

This rearrangement joins TRBV6-5 to TRBJ2-7; 7 bases are shared with TRBD2. CDR3 length: 15 residues. CDR1 and CDR2 from the germline V gene are MNHEY and SVGAGI. Trimming cost V 6 bases and J 0 bases; bases outside gene matches: 8. CDR3 DNA sequence: TGTGCCAGCAGCGACTGGACTAGGACCTCCTACGAGCAGTACTTC. Protein sequence: CASSDWTRTSYEQYF.

The gene calls are TRBV28 and TRBJ1-6; 8 bases match TRBD1. The germline gives CDR1 MDHEN, CDR2 SYDVKM. CDR3 size: 15 residues. With 5 bases clipped from V and 6 bases from J, the junction kept 6 bases outside the gene matches. The CDR3 loop is CASSTDRAVNSPLHF. CDR3 in DNA: TGTGCCAGCAGTACGGACAGGGCCGTTAATTCACCCCTCCACTTT.

V usage is TRBV28 and J usage is TRBJ2-5, with D perhaps TRBD2 (6 bases). CDR1 MDHEN and CDR2 SYDVKM come from the germline V gene. The V end lost 3 bases, the J end lost 3 bases, and 14 bases lay between the germline ends. The CDR3 runs 15 residues. For the CDR3, the DNA is TGTGCCAGCAGTTTTGTGTATGGGAGGAAAGAGACCCAGTACTTC. Residues: CASSFVYGRKETQYF.

V and J are TRBV6-6 and TRBJ2-7; D gene unclear. V was pared by 5 bases and J by 6 bases, with 8 bases between. CDR3 length equals 11 residues. CDR1 is MNHNY and CDR2 is SVGAGI in the germline V gene (reference sequence). CDR3 amino acids: CASSRLSEQYF. The CDR3 nucleotides are TGTGCCAGCAGTCGTCTTAGCGAGCAGTACTTC.

The J gene is TRBJ2-1, the V gene TRBV6-2 or TRBV6-3, with 13 nucleotides matching TRBD2. The CDR3 has 16 amino acids. From germline, CDR1 is MNHEY and CDR2 SVGEGT. V lost 5 bases to trimming and J lost 8 bases; unmatched junction nucleotides: 9. The DNA of the CDR3 is TGTGCCAGCAGTGTTAGACTAGCGGGAGGCAGGCATGAGCAGTTCTTC. It codes for CASSVRLAGGRHEQFF.

V gene TRBV19 combines with J gene TRBJ2-2; 7 positions match TRBD1. J lost 7 bases, V lost 3 bases, and 11 bases had no gene match. The germline V gene encodes CDR1 LNHDA and CDR2 SQIVND (reference sequence). The CDR3 length is 16 residues. The DNA for the CDR3 is TGTGCCAGTAGTATTTTCCCGGGACAGCACCTCGGGGAGCTGTTTTTT. This gives the protein CASSIFPGQHLGELFF.

This chain connects TRBV15 to TRBJ2-2, with D hard to call. From germline, CDR1 is LNHNV and CDR2 YYDKDF (reference sequence). This CDR3 contains 14 residues. The V end was cut by 6 bases, the J end by 4 bases, with 12 bases between. The CDR3 DNA follows: TGTGCCACCAGTAGGCAGGTCGGCACCGGGGAGCTGTTTTTT. This encodes CATSRQVGTGELFF.

The gene calls are TRBV7-9 and TRBJ1-3; D is possibly TRBD1 (6 bases). V lost 1 base, J lost 7 bases, and 20 bases lay in between. Germline V gene lookup returns CDR1 SEHNR and CDR2 FQNEAQ (reference sequence). The CDR3 contains 17 residues. CDR3 sequence: CASSLGWGGQSANTIYF. The CDR3 DNA reads TGTGCCAGCAGCTTAGGTTGGGGGGGACAATCCGCGAACACCATATATTTT.